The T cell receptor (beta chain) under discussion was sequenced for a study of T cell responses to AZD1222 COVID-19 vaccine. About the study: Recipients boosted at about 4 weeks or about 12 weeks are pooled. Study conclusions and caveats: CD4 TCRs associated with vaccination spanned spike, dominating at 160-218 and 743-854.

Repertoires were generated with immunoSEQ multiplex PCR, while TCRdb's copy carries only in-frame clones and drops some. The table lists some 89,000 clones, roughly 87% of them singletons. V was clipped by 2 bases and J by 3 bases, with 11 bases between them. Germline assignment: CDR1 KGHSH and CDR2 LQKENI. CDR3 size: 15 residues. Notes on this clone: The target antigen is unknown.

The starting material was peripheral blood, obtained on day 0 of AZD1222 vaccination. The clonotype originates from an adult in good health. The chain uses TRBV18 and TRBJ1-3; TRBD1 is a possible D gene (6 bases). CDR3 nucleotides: TGTGCCAGCTCACCATCCCCAGGGGTTGGAAACACCATATATTTT. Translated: CASSPSPGVGNTIYF.